This T cell receptor (beta chain) was obtained from a study of immune characterization of retroperitoneal liposarcoma. V was cut by 3 bases and J by 4 bases, with 9 bases left in between. From germline, CDR1 is MNHEY and CDR2 SMNVEV (reference sequence). The CDR3 consists of 13 residues. Each CDR3 protein gets one entry after TCRdb re-called the PCR reads with MiXCR. The data hold 9,500 to 12,000 distinct CDR3 sequences, with roughly 29% observed a single time. The clonotype was recovered from a female donor with retroperitoneal liposarcoma. Source material: tumor tissue. This chain connects TRBV27 to TRBJ2-5; D is unresolved. DNA of the CDR3: TGTGCCAGCAGTTTTACTCCGGGAGAGACCCAGTACTTC. It translates to CASSFTPGETQYF.